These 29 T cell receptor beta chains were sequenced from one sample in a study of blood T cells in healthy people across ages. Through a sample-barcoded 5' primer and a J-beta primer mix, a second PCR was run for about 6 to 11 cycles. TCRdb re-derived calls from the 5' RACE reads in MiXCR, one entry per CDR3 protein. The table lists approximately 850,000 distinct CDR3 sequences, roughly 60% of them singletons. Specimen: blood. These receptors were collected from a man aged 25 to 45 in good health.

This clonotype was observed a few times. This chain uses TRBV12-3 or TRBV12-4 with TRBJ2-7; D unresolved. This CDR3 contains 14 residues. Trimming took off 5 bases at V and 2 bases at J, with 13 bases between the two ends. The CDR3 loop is CASSVQVVPYEQYF. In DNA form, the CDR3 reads TGTGCCAGCAGTGTTCAAGTTGTCCCCTACGAGCAGTACTTC.

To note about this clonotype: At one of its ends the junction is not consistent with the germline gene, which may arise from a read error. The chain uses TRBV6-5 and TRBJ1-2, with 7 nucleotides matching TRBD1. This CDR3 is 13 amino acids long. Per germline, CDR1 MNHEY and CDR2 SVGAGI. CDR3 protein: CACRLGQSHGYTF. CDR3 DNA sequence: TGTGCCTGCAGACTGGGACAGAGTCATGGCTACACCTTC.

The CDR3 reads CSARDGGDTEAFF. In nucleotides, the CDR3 is TGCAGTGCACGGGACGGGGGGGACACTGAAGCTTTCTTT. The chain carries TRBV20-1 and TRBJ1-1, with D perhaps matching TRBD1 (5 bases). V was trimmed by 6 bases and J by 3 bases, leaving 14 bases between them. Germline CDR1 reads DFQATT; CDR2 reads SNEGSKA (reference sequence). This CDR3 comprises 13 residues.

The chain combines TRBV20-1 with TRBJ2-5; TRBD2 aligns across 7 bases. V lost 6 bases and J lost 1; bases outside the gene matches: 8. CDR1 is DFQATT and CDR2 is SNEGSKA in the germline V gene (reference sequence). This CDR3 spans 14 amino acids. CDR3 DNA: TGCAGTGCAAGACTAGCCTCCACCCAAGAGACCCAGTACTTC. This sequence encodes CSARLASTQETQYF.

The CDR3 sequence: CASRLRDSARDGYTF. The CDR3 bases are TGTGCCAGCAGACTCCGCGACAGTGCGCGAGATGGCTACACCTTC. The chain recombines TRBV12-3 or TRBV12-4 with TRBJ1-2; D may be TRBD1 (5 bases). Deletions cut 6 bases from V and 6 bases from J, with 20 bases between. This CDR3 is built from 15 residues.

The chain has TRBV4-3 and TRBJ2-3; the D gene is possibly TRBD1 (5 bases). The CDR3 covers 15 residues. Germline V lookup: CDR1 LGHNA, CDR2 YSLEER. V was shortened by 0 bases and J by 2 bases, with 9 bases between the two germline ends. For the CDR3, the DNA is TGCGCCAGCAGCCAAGATGGACAATTCACAGATACGCAGTATTTT. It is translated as CASSQDGQFTDTQYF.

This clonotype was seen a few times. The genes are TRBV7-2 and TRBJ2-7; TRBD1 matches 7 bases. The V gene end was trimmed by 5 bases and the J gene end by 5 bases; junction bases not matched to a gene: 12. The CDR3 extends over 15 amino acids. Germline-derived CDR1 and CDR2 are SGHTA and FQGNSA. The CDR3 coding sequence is TGTGCCAGCAGCAAACAGGGGTCCCTTCTGGACGAGCAGTACTTC. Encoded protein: CASSKQGSLLDEQYF.

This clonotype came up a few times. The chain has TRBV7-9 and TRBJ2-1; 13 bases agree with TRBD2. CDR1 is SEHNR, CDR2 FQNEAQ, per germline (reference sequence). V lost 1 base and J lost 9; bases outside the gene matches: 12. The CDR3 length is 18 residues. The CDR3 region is CASSLGGERRLAGGEQFF. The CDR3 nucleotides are TGTGCCAGCAGCTTAGGTGGAGAGAGGAGACTAGCGGGAGGTGAGCAGTTCTTC.

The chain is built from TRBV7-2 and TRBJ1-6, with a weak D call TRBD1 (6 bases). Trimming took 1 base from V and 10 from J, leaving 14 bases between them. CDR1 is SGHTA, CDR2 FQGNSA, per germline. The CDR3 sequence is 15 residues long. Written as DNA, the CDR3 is TGTGCCAGCAGCTTAGTCGTCAGGGGTAGGTCACCCCTCCACTTT. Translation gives CASSLVVRGRSPLHF.

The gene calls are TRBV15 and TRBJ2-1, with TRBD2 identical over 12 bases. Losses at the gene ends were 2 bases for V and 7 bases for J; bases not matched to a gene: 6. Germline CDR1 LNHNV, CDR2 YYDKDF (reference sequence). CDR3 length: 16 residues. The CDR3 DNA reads TGTGCCACCAGCAGACCCGGGACTAGCGGGTTTAATGAGCAGTTCTTC. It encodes CATSRPGTSGFNEQFF.

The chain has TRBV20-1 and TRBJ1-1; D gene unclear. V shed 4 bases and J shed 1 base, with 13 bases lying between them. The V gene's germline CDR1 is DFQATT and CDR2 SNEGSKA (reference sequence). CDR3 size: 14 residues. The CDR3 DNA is TGCAGTGCTACAAGCACGTGGGAGAACACTGAAGCTTTCTTT. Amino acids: CSATSTWENTEAFF.

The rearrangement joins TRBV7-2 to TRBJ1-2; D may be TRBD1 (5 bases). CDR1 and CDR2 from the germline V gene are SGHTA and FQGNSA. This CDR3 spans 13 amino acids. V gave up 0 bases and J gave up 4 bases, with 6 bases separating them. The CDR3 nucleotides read TGTGCCAGCAGCTTAGCGACAGCCTATGGCTACACCTTC. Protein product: CASSLATAYGYTF. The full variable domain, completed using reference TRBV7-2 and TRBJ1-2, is GAGVSQSPSNKVTEKGKDVELRCDPISGHTALYWYRQSLGQGLEFLIYFQGNSAPDKSGLPSDRFSAERTGGSVSTLTIQRTQQEDSAVYLCASSLATAYGYTFGSGTRLTVV.

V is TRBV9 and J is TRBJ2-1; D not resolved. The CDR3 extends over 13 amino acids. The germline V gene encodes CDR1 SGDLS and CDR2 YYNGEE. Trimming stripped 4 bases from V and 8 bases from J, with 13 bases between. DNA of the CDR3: TGTGCCAGCAGCCCGTCCTCCGATCATGAGCAGTTCTTC. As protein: CASSPSSDHEQFF.

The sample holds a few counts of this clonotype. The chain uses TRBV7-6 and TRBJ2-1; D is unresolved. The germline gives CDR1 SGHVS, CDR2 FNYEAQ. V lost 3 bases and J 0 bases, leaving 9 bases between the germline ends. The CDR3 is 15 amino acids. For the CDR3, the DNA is TGTGCCAGCAGCTTTAATGGATTCTCCTACAATGAGCAGTTCTTC. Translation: CASSFNGFSYNEQFF.

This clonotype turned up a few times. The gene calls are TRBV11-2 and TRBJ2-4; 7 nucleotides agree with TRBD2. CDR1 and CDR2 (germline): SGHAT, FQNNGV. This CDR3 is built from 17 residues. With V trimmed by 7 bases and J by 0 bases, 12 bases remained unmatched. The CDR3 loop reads CASTEGPSGLAKNIQYF. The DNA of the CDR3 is TGTGCCAGCACCGAAGGGCCTAGCGGCCTAGCCAAAAACATTCAGTACTTC.

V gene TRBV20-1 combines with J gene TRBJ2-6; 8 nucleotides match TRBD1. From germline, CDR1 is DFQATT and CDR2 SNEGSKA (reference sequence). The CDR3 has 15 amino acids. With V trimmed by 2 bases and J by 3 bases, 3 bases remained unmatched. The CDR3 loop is CSARRQGNGANVLTF. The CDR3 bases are TGCAGTGCTAGAAGACAGGGGAATGGGGCCAACGTCCTGACTTTC.

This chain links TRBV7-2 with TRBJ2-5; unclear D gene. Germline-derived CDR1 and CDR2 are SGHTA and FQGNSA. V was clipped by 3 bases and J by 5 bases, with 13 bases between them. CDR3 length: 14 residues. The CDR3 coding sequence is TGTGCCAGCAGCTTGATGCCTGGGTACGAGACCCAGTACTTC. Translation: CASSLMPGYETQYF.

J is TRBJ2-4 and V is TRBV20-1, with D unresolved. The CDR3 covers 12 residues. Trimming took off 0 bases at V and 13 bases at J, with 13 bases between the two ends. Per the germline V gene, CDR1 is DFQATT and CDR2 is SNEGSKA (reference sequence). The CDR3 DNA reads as TGCAGTGCTAGAGATTTGGGATACGGGCAGTACTTC. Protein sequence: CSARDLGYGQYF.

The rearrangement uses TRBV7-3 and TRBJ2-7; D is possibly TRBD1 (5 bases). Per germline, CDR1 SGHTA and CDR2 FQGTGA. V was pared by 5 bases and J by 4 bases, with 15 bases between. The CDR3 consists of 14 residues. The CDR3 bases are TGTGCCAGCAGCCAATCTCAAGGGGCTTACGAGCAGTACTTC. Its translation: CASSQSQGAYEQYF.

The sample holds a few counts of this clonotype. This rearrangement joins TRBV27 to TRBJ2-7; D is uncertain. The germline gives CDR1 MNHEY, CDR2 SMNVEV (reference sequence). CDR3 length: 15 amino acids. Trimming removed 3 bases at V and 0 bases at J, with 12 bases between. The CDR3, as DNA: TGTGCCAGCAGTTTTTCTTACGGAGCCTCCTACGAGCAGTACTTC. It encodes CASSFSYGASYEQYF.

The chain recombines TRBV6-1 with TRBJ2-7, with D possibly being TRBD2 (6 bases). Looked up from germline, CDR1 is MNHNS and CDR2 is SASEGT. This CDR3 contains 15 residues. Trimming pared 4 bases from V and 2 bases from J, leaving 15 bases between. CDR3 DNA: TGTGCCAGCAGTGGAACATGGGACTCTGCCTACGAGCAGTACTTC. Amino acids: CASSGTWDSAYEQYF.

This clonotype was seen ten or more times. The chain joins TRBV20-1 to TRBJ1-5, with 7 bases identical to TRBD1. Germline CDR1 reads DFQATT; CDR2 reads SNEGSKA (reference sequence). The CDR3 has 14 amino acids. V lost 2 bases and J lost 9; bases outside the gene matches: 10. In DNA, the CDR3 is TGCAGTGCTAGATTTCAGGCAGGGGGATCGCCCCAGCATTTT. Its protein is CSARFQAGGSPQHF.

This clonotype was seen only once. The CDR3 here is CASSLIGQGEKLFF. The DNA of the CDR3 is TGTGCCAGCAGCTTGATTGGACAGGGAGAAAAACTGTTTTTT. V usage is TRBV11-1 and J usage is TRBJ1-4; 8 bases match TRBD1. The CDR3 length is 14 residues. Germline CDR1 is SGHAT and CDR2 is FQDESV (reference sequence). With V trimmed by 3 bases and J by 8 bases, 5 bases remained unmatched.

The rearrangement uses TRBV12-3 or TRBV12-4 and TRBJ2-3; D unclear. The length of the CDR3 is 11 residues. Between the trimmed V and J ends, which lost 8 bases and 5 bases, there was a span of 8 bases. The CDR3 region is CASRHGDTQYF. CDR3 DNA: TGTGCCAGCCGACACGGAGATACGCAGTATTTT.

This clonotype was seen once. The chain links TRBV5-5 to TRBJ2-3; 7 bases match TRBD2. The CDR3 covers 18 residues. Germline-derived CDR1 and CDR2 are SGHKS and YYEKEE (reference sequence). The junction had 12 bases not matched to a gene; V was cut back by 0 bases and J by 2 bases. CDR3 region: CASSLALGGTSFTDTQYF. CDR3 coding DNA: TGTGCCAGCAGCTTGGCCCTGGGGGGGACCTCCTTCACAGATACGCAGTATTTT.

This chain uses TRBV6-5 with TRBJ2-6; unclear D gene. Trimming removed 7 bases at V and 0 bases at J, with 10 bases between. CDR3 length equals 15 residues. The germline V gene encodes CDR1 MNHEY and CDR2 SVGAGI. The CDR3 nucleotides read TGTGCCAGCAATTCGCTAAGCTCTGGGGCCAACGTCCTGACTTTC. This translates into CASNSLSSGANVLTF.

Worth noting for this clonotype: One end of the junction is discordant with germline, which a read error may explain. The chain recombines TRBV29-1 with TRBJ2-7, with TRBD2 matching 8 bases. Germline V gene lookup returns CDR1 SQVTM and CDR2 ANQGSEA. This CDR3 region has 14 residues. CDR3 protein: CGVEDLGGATEQYF. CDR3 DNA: TGCGGCGTTGAAGATCTCGGGGGGGCCACCGAGCAGTACTTC.

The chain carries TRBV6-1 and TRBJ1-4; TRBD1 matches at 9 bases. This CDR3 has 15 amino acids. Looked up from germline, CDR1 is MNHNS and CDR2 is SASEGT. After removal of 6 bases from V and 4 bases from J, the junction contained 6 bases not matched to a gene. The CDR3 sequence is CASRRGQGGNEKLFF. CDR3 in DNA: TGTGCCAGCAGAAGGGGACAGGGAGGTAATGAAAAACTGTTTTTT.

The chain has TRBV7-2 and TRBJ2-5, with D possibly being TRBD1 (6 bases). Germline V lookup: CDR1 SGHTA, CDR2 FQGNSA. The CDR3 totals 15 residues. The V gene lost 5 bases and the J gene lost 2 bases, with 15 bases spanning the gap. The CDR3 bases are TGTGCCAGCAGCCTAAGTACAGGGACACAAGAGACCCAGTACTTC. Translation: CASSLSTGTQETQYF.